This record concerns one T cell receptor beta chain sequence. The antigen remains unidentified. Being one base from a much bigger clone, this may be a read error. The CDR3 loop spans 15 amino acids. The germline V gene encodes CDR1 MNHNY and CDR2 SVGAGI (reference sequence). This sample was taken from a study of tumor-infiltrating lymphocytes in primary liver carcinoma. Overall study context: Patients included men and women of 30 to 69 years.

Findings and caveats of the study: Tumor region pairs showed greater overlap than either tumor-adjacent or tumor-blood pairs did.

The blood RNA (from unsorted whole blood) was obtained, and germline DNA was also extracted. Patients were chronically HBV-infected and treatment-naive. TCR beta cDNA was reverse-transcribed from roughly 0.45 ug of total RNA. The reaction used a constant-region primer and ProtoScript II reverse transcriptase. Slightly modified ARM-PCR, run as three nested multiplex PCR rounds, produced the TCR beta libraries. The opening two PCR rounds, about 10 cycles each, paired TRBV1-TRBV30 forward primers with a C-beta reverse primer. TCRdb re-derived calls from the multiplex PCR reads in MiXCR, one entry per CDR3 protein. Of fewer than 400,000 distinct CDR3 sequences in the sample, approximately 54% are singletons; the top ten hold approximately 15%.

The J gene is TRBJ2-5, the V gene TRBV6-6; 9 bases line up with TRBD2. Specimen: peripheral blood. This TCR came from a woman aged 25 to 39 with primary liver carcinoma and hepatitis B virus infection. The CDR3 sequence is CVSGELAGLQETQYF. In DNA form, the CDR3 reads TGTGTCAGCGGAGAACTAGCGGGTCTCCAAGAGACCCAGTACTTC.